The 14 T cell receptor beta chains given below trace back to one sample, sequenced in a study of T cell changes during pregnancy in multiple sclerosis. Profiling relied on immunoSEQ multiplex PCR, and the TCRdb table lists in-frame clones only, not all of them. Of tens of thousands of clones listed, roughly 87% are singletons. This specimen was peripheral blood, taken in the third trimester of pregnancy. Receptors originate from a female donor in good health, enrolled as a control in a pregnancy study.

This chain connects TRBV7-6 to TRBJ1-3, with a possible D match to TRBD1 (6 bases). In germline, CDR1 is SGHVS, CDR2 FNYEAQ. Trimming took 7 bases from V and 2 from J, leaving 12 bases between them. The CDR3 covers 14 residues. The CDR3 here is CASTVGAAGNTIYF. The CDR3 DNA reads TGTGCCAGCACCGTGGGGGCCGCTGGAAACACCATATATTTT.

J is TRBJ1-4 and V is TRBV7-9; D perhaps matches TRBD1 (5 bases). The CDR3 has 16 residues. Germline CDR1 and CDR2: SEHNR and FQNEAQ (reference sequence). V lost 4 bases and J lost 0, with 12 bases in between. CDR3 DNA sequence: TGTGCCAGCAGCTCCCTGGGGCTTGCAACTAATGAAAAACTGTTTTTT. This codes for CASSSLGLATNEKLFF.

V gene TRBV28 combines with J gene TRBJ1-1; the D gene is possibly TRBD1 (5 bases). The CDR3 contains 14 residues. Germline-derived CDR1 and CDR2 are MDHEN and SYDVKM. Trimming cost V 3 bases and J 4 bases, with 12 bases left between them. CDR3 bases: TGTGCCAGCAGTTTTTCGGGGGTCGGCACTGAAGCTTTCTTT. This encodes CASSFSGVGTEAFF.

The chain combines TRBV20-1 with TRBJ2-7; D is perhaps TRBD2 (5 bases). This CDR3 is built from 11 residues. Trimming stripped 6 bases from V and 1 base from J, with 7 bases between. CDR1 DFQATT and CDR2 SNEGSKA come from the germline V gene (reference sequence). This CDR3 reads CSAGESYEQYF. DNA of the CDR3: TGCAGTGCGGGAGAGTCCTACGAGCAGTACTTC.

The chain couples TRBV4-1 to TRBJ1-6; 12 bases align to TRBD1. The CDR3 contains 18 residues. Germline V lookup: CDR1 MGHRA, CDR2 YSYEKL. With 4 bases clipped from V and 11 bases from J, the junction kept 15 bases outside the gene matches. The CDR3 spells CASSLSRDRGQGRAPLHF. The DNA of the CDR3 is TGCGCCAGCAGCCTTTCCCGGGACAGGGGGCAAGGTCGGGCACCCCTCCACTTT.

This rearrangement joins TRBV11-2 to TRBJ2-5; 8 bases map to TRBD1. CDR1 and CDR2 (germline): SGHAT, FQNNGV. After removal of 5 bases from V and 2 bases from J, the junction contained 10 bases not matched to a gene. CDR3 length: 16 residues. CDR3 protein: CASSHDRGWGQETQYF. Written as DNA, the CDR3 is TGTGCCAGCAGCCATGACAGGGGATGGGGTCAAGAGACCCAGTACTTC.

The table lists this clone with a few counts. CDR3 sequence: CASSSAGGYTF. CDR3 coding DNA: TGTGCCAGCAGTTCCGCCGGGGGCTACACCTTC. V usage is TRBV6-5 and J usage is TRBJ1-2; D not certain. Trimming cost V 4 bases and J 8 bases, with 8 bases left between them. The CDR3 runs 11 residues. CDR1 and CDR2 (germline): MNHEY, SVGAGI.

As DNA, the CDR3 is TGTGCCTGGAGTTCGGGGAAAGAGACCCAGTACTTC. This codes for CAWSSGKETQYF. The V call is TRBV30, the J call TRBJ2-5; D is perhaps TRBD2 (5 bases). The length of the CDR3 is 12 residues. Germline CDR1 reads GTSNPN; CDR2 reads SVGIG (reference sequence). Deletions cut 2 bases from V and 3 bases from J, with 7 bases between.

The rearrangement joins TRBV11-3 to TRBJ1-2; D might be TRBD1 (6 bases). Looked up from germline, CDR1 is SGHNT and CDR2 is YENEEA. V gave up 1 base and J gave up 7 bases, with 10 bases separating them. The CDR3 runs to 13 residues. The CDR3 protein is CASSLAGERGYTF. In nucleotides, the CDR3 is TGTGCCAGCAGCTTAGCAGGGGAGCGTGGCTACACCTTC. The whole variable domain, filled in from reference TRBV11-3 and TRBJ1-2, reads EAGVVQSPRYKIIEKKQPVAFWCNPISGHNTLYWYLQNLGQGPELLIRYENEEAVDDSQLPKDRFSAERLKGVDSTLKIQPAELGDSAVYLCASSLAGERGYTFGSGTRLTVV.

The chain carries TRBV10-1 and TRBJ2-7; the D gene is possibly TRBD2 (5 bases). Germline values: CDR1 WNHNN, CDR2 SYGVQD (reference sequence). The ends were cut back, 3 bases at V and 3 bases at J, with 12 bases in the middle. CDR3 length: 14 residues. As DNA, the CDR3 is TGCGCCAGCAGTGAACGGGCGGACTTCTACGAGCAGTACTTC. Protein product: CASSERADFYEQYF.

The chain links TRBV11-2 to TRBJ1-5; tentatively, D is TRBD1 (5 bases). The CDR3 loop spans 17 amino acids. Germline lookup yields CDR1 SGHAT and CDR2 FQNNGV. Trimming left V 5 bases short and J 4 bases short, with 21 bases between. The CDR3 DNA is TGTGCCAGCAGCGACCTCGGCCAGGGTGTTATGAATCAGCCCCAGCATTTT. It is translated as CASSDLGQGVMNQPQHF. The whole variable domain, remainder taken from reference TRBV11-2 and TRBJ1-5, is EAGVAQSPRYKIIEKRQSVAFWCNPISGHATLYWYQQILGQGPKLLIQFQNNGVVDDSQLPKDRFSAERLKGVDSTLKIQPAKLEDSAVYLCASSDLGQGVMNQPQHFGDGTRLSIL.

The gene calls are TRBV9 and TRBJ1-2; possibly TRBD1 for D (6 bases). The CDR3 is 15 amino acids. V gave up 4 bases and J gave up 2 bases, with 15 bases separating them. Germline CDR1 is SGDLS and CDR2 is YYNGEE. The CDR3 is CASSTGPTGNYGYTF. In DNA form, the CDR3 reads TGTGCCAGCAGCACCGGACCTACAGGGAACTATGGCTACACCTTC.

Notes on this clone: At one end, the junction sequence differs from germline, possibly due to a read error. The J gene is TRBJ2-7, the V gene TRBV11-2; 8 bases line up with TRBD2. Germline CDR1 and CDR2: SGHAT and FQNNGV. CDR3 length: 17 amino acids. CDR3 in amino acids: CASSLRLAGGTSYEQYF. CDR3 DNA: TGTGCCAGTAGCTTAAGATTGGCGGGAGGAACTTCCTACGAGCAGTACTTC.

The chain recombines TRBV9 with TRBJ2-1; 7 bases map to TRBD2. The germline CDR1 and CDR2 sequences are SGDLS and YYNGEE. This CDR3 contains 15 residues. The junction had 9 bases not matched to a gene; V was cut back by 0 bases and J by 9 bases. The CDR3 DNA is TGTGCCAGCAGCGTAGGTGGGGGGGTCGGTCGTGAGCAGTTCTTC. This translates into CASSVGGGVGREQFF.